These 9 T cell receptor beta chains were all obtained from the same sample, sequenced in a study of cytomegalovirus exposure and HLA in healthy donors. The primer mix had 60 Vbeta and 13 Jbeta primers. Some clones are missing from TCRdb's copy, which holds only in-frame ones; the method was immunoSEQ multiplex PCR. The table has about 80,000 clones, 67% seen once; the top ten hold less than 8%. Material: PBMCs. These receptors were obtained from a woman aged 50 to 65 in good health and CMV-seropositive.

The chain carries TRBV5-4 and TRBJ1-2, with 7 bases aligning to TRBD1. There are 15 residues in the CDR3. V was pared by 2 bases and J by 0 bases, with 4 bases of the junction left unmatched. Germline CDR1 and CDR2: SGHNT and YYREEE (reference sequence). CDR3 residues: CASSFSGTANYGYTF. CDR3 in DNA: TGTGCCAGCAGCTTTTCCGGGACAGCTAACTATGGCTACACCTTC. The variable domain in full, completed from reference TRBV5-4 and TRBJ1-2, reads ETGVTQSPTHLIKTRGQQVTLRCSSQSGHNTVSWYQQALGQGPQFIFQYYREEENGRGNFPPRFSGLQFPNYSSELNVNALELDDSALYLCASSFSGTANYGYTFGSGTRLTVV.

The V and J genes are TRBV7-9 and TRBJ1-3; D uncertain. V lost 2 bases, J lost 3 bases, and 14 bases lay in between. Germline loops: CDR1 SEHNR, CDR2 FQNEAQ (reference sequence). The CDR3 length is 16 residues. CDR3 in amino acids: CASSLTDGGSGNTIYF. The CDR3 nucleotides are TGTGCCAGCAGCTTAACAGACGGTGGGAGTGGAAACACCATATATTTT.

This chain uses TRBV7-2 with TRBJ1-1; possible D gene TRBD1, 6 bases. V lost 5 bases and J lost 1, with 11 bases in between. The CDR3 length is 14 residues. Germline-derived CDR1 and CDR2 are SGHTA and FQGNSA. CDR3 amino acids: CASSIQGTNTEAFF. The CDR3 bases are TGTGCCAGCAGCATACAGGGCACGAACACTGAAGCTTTCTTT.

CDR3 nucleotide sequence: TGTGCCAGTAACCCTCAGGGATTCCCTGGGGCCAACGTCCTGACTTTC. It codes for CASNPQGFPGANVLTF. The V gene is TRBV19, the J gene TRBJ2-6; D might be TRBD1 (5 bases). Looked up from germline, CDR1 is LNHDA and CDR2 is SQIVND (reference sequence). V lost 7 bases, J lost 2 bases, and 15 bases lay in between. CDR3 length: 16 residues. Complete variable domain (other parts from reference TRBV19 and TRBJ2-6): DGGITQSPKYLFRKEGQNVTLSCEQNLNHDAMYWYRQDPGQGLRLIYYSQIVNDFQKGDIAEGYSVSREKKESFPLTVTSAQKNPTAFYLCASNPQGFPGANVLTFGAGSRLTVL.

The CDR3 spells CASSQMTGAYEQYF. The CDR3 DNA follows: TGTGCCAGCAGTCAGATGACAGGGGCCTACGAGCAGTACTTC. The chain links TRBV28 to TRBJ2-7; 8 bases fit TRBD1. Per germline, CDR1 MDHEN and CDR2 SYDVKM. CDR3 length: 14 amino acids. J was trimmed by 2 bases and V by 5 bases; bases with no gene match: 5.

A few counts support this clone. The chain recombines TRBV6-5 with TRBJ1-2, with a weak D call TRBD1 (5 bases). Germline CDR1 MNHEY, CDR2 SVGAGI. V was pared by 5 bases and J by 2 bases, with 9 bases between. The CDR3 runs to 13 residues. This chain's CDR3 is CASSPTENYGYTF. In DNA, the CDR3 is TGTGCCAGCAGTCCGACAGAGAACTATGGCTACACCTTC.

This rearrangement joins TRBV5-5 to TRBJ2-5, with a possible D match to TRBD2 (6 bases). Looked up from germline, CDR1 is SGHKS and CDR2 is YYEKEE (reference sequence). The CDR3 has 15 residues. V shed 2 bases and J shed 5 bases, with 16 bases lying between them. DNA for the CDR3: TGTGCCAGCAGCTTCTCCGGGGGTTCGTCTGAGACCCAGTACTTC. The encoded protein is CASSFSGGSSETQYF.

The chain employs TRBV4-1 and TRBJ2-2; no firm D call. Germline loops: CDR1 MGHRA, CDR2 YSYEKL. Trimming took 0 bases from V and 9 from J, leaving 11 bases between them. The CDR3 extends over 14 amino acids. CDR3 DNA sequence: TGCGCCAGCAGCCAAGACGCCGGAGCGCGGGAGCTGTTTTTT. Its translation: CASSQDAGARELFF.

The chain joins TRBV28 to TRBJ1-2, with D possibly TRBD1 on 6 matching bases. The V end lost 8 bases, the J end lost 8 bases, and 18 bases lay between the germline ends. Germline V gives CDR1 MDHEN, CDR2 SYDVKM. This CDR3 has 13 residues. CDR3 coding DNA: TGTGCCAGCGGAAACTTCAGGGGACGGGGCTACACCTTC. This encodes CASGNFRGRGYTF.